These T cell receptor beta chains were read from a single sample in a study of CD8 T cells in ankylosing spondylitis. TCRdb analysed the 5' RACE reads with MiXCR anew, one entry per CDR3 protein. The sample records fewer than 750,000 distinct CDR3 sequences, 15% to 20% being singletons. Sequencing was done on a sample of blood, either unsorted or a sorted T cell fraction (not recorded which). The receptors originated from a male donor with ankylosing spondylitis. Each CDR3 is given with its conserved first and last residue. D genes are given only for firm matches. Size is stated for part of the rows, as once, few or many counts, or as a class when the clone is expanded.

V gene	clone size	D gene	J gene	CDR3 DNA	CDR3 protein
TRBV7-2	-	TRBD1	TRBJ2-2	TGTGCCAGCAGCTCCGGGACAGGGACGAACACCGGGGAGCTGTTTTTT	CASSSGTGTNTGELFF
TRBV20-1	-	TRBD1	TRBJ2-7	TGCAGTGCAAGGGGACAGGTGAGCTCCTACGAGCAGTACTTC	CSARGQVSSYEQYF
TRBV20-1	few	-	TRBJ1-4	TGCAGTGCTAGGGCGAGCCCGTTTGAAAAACTGTTTTTT	CSARASPFEKLFF
TRBV20-1	-	-	TRBJ2-1	TGCAGTGCTAGTAAGCGTCTCGATGAGCAGTTCTTC	CSASKRLDEQFF
TRBV12-3/TRBV12-4	once	-	TRBJ2-7	TGTGCCAGCAGCTACGGGTCCGCTGCCTACGAGCAGTACTTC	CASSYGSAAYEQYF
TRBV2	few	-	TRBJ1-1	TGTGCCAGCAGCGGGACTTTGGGGGCTTTCTTT	CASSGTLGAFF
TRBV29-1	-	-	TRBJ2-1	TGCAGCGCTAGGGTATACAATGAGCAGTTCTTC	CSARVYNEQFF
TRBV2	-	TRBD2	TRBJ2-5	TGTGCCAGCAGGCTAGGGACTAGCGGGGGCCGGGAGACCCAGTACTTC	CASRLGTSGGRETQYF
TRBV5-1	-	-	TRBJ2-5	TGCGCCAGCAGCTTGTCCGTGGCAGGGGAAGGAGAGACCCAGTACTTC	CASSLSVAGEGETQYF
TRBV18	once	-	TRBJ2-5	TGTGCCAGCTCACGGGGACACAACCAAGAGACCCAGTACTTC	CASSRGHNQETQYF